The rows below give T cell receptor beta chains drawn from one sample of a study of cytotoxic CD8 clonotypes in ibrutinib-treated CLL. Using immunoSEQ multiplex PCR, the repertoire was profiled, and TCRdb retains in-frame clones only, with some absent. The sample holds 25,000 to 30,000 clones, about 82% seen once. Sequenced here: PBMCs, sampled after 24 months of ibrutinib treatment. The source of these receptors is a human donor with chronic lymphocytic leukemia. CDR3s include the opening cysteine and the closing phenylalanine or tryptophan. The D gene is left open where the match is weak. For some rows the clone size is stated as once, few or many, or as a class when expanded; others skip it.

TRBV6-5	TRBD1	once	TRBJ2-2	TGTGCCAGCAGTGGACAGGGGGATACCGGGGAGCTGTTTTTT	CASSGQGDTGELFF
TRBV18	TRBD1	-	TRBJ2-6	TGTGCCAGCTCACCCCGGACAGGGACGAGCTCTGGGGCCAACGTCCTGACTTTC	CASSPRTGTSSGANVLTF
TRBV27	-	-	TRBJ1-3	TGTGCCAGCAGAGACAGAAATACGCTAGACTCCGGAAACACCATATATTTT	CASRDRNTLDSGNTIYF
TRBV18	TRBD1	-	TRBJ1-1	TGTGCCAGCTCACCCGACAGGGGTACTGAAGCTTTCTTT	CASSPDRGTEAFF
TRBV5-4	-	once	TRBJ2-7	TGTGCCAGCAGCACTGGGGCTCCCAAGGAGCAGTACTTC	CASSTGAPKEQYF
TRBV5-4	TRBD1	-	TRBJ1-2	TGTGCCAGCAGCGAAATGAACTTAGGGACAGGGAAAGGCTACACCTTC	CASSEMNLGTGKGYTF
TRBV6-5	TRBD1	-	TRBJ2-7	TGTGCCAGCAACGACCGGGACAGGGATATAGGGGAGCAGTACTTC	CASNDRDRDIGEQYF
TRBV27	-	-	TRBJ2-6	TGTGCCAGCAGAACCACAGGGGCCAACGTCCTGACTTTC	CASRTTGANVLTF
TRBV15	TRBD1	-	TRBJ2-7	TGTGCCACCAGCAGATCACTTCAGGGACAGGGTTGGTACGAGCAGTACTTC	CATSRSLQGQGWYEQYF
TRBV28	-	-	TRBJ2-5	TGTGCCAGCAGTTTGGCCTTGGAGACCCAGTACTTC	CASSLALETQYF
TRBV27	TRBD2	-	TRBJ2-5	TGTGCCAGCAGTTTATCGCGGGGGGACTCGACCCAGTACTTC	CASSLSRGDSTQYF
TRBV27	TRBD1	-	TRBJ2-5	TGTGCCAGCAGTTTATTTGGGACAGGGAGACAAGAGACCCAGTACTTC	CASSLFGTGRQETQYF
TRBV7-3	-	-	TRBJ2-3	TGTGCCAGCAGCCCGGGGGCAACAGATACGCAGTATTTT	CASSPGATDTQYF
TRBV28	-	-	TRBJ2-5	TGTGCCAGCAGTTTAGGGAACAGCGTCGGGTCCCAGTACTTC	CASSLGNSVGSQYF
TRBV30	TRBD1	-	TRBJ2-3	TGTGCCTGGAGTCCCCCGGGACAGGGGGCAGATACGCAGTATTTT	CAWSPPGQGADTQYF
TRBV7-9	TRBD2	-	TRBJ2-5	TGTGCCAGCAGCCCACCGGGAGGCCAAGAGACCCAGTACTTC	CASSPPGGQETQYF
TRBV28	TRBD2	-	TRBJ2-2	TGTGCCAGCAGTTCCCGACCGGGACTAGCGGGCACCGGGGAGCTGTTTTTT	CASSSRPGLAGTGELFF
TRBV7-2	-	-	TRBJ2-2	TGTGCCAGCAGCAGTAGACAGGCTCAGAACACCGGGGAGCTGTTTTTT	CASSSRQAQNTGELFF
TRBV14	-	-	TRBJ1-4	TGTGCCAGCAGCCAAATAGGGGAAAAACTGTTTTTT	CASSQIGEKLFF
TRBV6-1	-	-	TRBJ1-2	TGTGCCAGCAGTGAAGCGCTACCATCTGGCTACACCTTC	CASSEALPSGYTF
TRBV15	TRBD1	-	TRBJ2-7	TGTGCCACCAGCAGGGAACTAACGGGACAGGGCTCGTACGAGCAGTACTTC	CATSRELTGQGSYEQYF
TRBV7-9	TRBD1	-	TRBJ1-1	TGTGCCAGCAGCTTACTACAGGGGGCCCTTACAGCTTTCTTT	CASSLLQGALTAFF
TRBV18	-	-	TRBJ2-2	TGTGCCAGCTCACCCAAGGGCACCGGGGAGCTGTTTTTT	CASSPKGTGELFF
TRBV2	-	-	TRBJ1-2	TGTGCCAGCAACAGGGCGAACTATGGCTACACCTTC	CASNRANYGYTF
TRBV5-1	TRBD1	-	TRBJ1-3	TGCGCCAGCAGCTGGAATGAGGACAGGAGAAACACCATATATTTT	CASSWNEDRRNTIYF
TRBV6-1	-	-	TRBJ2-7	TGTGCCAGCATCTTGGGGGTATCCTACGATGAGCAGTACTTC	CASILGVSYDEQYF
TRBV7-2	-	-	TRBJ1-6	TGTGCCAGCAGCTTAGTGGATACAGCCCTCCACTTT	CASSLVDTALHF
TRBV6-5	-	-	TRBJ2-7	TGTGCCAGCAGTTACTCGAGGGCGGAGACCTACGAGCAGTACTTC	CASSYSRAETYEQYF
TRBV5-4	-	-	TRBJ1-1	TGTGCCAGCAGCCATCCAGACGCGACTGAAGCTTTCTTT	CASSHPDATEAFF
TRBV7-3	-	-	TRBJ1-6	TGTGCCAGCAGCTTAGAGGCCCTCTCCTATAATTCACCCCTCCACTTT	CASSLEALSYNSPLHF
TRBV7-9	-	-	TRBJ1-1	TGTGCCAGCAGCTTAGGTGGACATCGTGCTGAAGCTTTCTTT	CASSLGGHRAEAFF
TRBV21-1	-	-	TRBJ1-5	TGTGCCAGCCAAGGGACAGAGGATCAGCCCCAGCATTTT	CASQGTEDQPQHF
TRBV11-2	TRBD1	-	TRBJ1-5	TGTGCCAGCAGCTTAAGTCAGGGGGCCGGGCAGCCCCAGCATTTT	CASSLSQGAGQPQHF
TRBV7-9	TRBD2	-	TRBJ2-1	TGTGCCAGCAGCCTCGGGGGGTTGGGCGGTGAGCAGTTCTTC	CASSLGGLGGEQFF
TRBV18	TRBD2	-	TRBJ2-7	TGTGCCAGCTCGGGACTAGCGGACGTATACGAGCAGTACTTC	CASSGLADVYEQYF
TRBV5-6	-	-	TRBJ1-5	TGTGCCAGCAGCTTGTTTTTGATGGGCGATCAGCCCCAGCATTTT	CASSLFLMGDQPQHF
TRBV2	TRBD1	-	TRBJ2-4	TGTGCCAGCAGGACCGGGACAGGGGGCGCTTACAAAAACATTCAGTACTTC	CASRTGTGGAYKNIQYF
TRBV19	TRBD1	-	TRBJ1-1	TGTGCCAGTAGTACTCGGGACAGGGCCAGGGGTGAAGCTTTCTTT	CASSTRDRARGEAFF